This entry is about one T cell receptor (beta chain). The sample belongs to a study of blood T cell repertoires in COVID-19. For the study at large: COVID-19 samples, acute and convalescent, were from the United States, Italy and Spain. Sources were T cells, B-cell-depleted T cells, or PBMCs; the material itself was cDNA or gDNA.

Per germline, CDR1 LGHDT and CDR2 YNNKEL (reference sequence). This CDR3 contains 14 residues. The junction had 0 bases not matched to a gene; V was cut back by 3 bases and J by 1 base. Authors' methods: Using reference gene primer amplification, nucleated cell counts were estimated. Generated by immunoSEQ multiplex PCR, the TCRdb table keeps only in-frame clones and is missing some. That table furnishes V, J and clone size, whereas the DNA furnished D and trimming. The repertoire has about 250,000 clones, approximately 88% of them found once; the top ten carry roughly 27%. The gene calls are TRBV3-1 (or the pseudogene TRBV3-2) and TRBJ2-4; 7 nucleotides line up with TRBD2. Sequences were obtained from peripheral blood. This receptor was identified in a man aged 40-55 years with acute or convalescent COVID-19. The CDR3: CASSQGGAKNIQYF. As DNA, the CDR3 is TGTGCCAGCAGCCAGGGGGGGGCCAAAAACATTCAGTACTTC.